This T cell receptor (beta chain) was profiled in a study of T cell responses to AZD1222 COVID-19 vaccine. Study background: Pooling of second doses given at about 4 or about 12 weeks was done.

Overall study findings and caveats: Females outnumbered males among donors, who were mostly white British; clonal diversity was possibly underestimated. Spike-specific TCR breadth and depth both grew after two AZD1222 doses.

Only in-frame clones appear in the TCRdb table, and some are missing; sequencing was by immunoSEQ multiplex PCR. This sample has over 110,000 clones; 93% occur once, and the top ten carry approximately 5%. Comments on this clone: Its specificity is unknown.

The TCR was taken from an adult in good health. The material sequenced was peripheral blood, taken on day 0 of AZD1222 vaccination.

The CDR3 coding sequence is TGTGCCAGCAGCGCTCCGGGACAGGGGCATAACGAGCAGTACTTC. This translates into CASSAPGQGHNEQYF. The chain is built from TRBV7-9 and TRBJ2-7, with 10 bases fitting TRBD1. CDR1 and CDR2 (germline): SEHNR, FQNEAQ (reference sequence). Trimming cost V 5 bases and J 5 bases; bases outside gene matches: 9. This CDR3 contains 15 residues.